This record covers a single T cell receptor (beta chain). What it binds is not known. The data are from a study of T cells in Graves' hyperthyroidism and ophthalmopathy. Study-wide results and limits: Most thyroid clonotypes that were expanded above 0.001 also turned up in blood.

V was clipped by 4 bases and J by 4 bases; unmatched bases: 8. The CDR3 loop spans 16 amino acids. Germline V lookup: CDR1 KGHDR, CDR2 SFDVKD. Authors of the study amplified TCR beta CDR3 regions from RNA transcripts. Initially, a first-round RT-PCR of the TCR CDR3 employed the HTBI primer set. TCRdb analysed the multiplex PCR reads with MiXCR anew, one entry per CDR3 protein. Of around 340,000 distinct CDR3 sequences listed, over 11% are singletons. The authors obtained PBMCs from about 9.5 ml of fresh peripheral blood. This TCR was recovered from a young woman with Graves' hyperthyroidism. Sequencing was carried out using blood. The gene calls are TRBV24-1 and TRBJ2-3; 9 bases fit TRBD2. In DNA, the CDR3 is TGTGCCACCAGTGACCGAAGAGCGGGAGGTGCAGATACGCAGTATTTT. Its translation: CATSDRRAGGADTQYF.